This TCR beta chain was sequenced in a study of STAT5B mutations in CD4+ large granular lymphocyte leukemia. The V segment lost 4 bases and the J segment 4 bases; nucleotides outside the gene matches: 3. The CDR3 has 13 amino acids. Germline loops: CDR1 WSHSY, CDR2 SAAADI. TCRdb's copy holds only in-frame clones and misses some; the assay was immunoSEQ multiplex PCR. The sample includes under 40,000 clones, around 73% of them seen just once. General study findings and limits: Without HLA matching, higher CD4+ than CD8+ T-LGLL clonality could reflect small sample size.

This clone was seen a few times. The target antigen is unknown. This chain links TRBV10-2 with TRBJ2-7; 8 nucleotides agree with TRBD1. The source of this sequence is a human donor in good health. The specimen sequenced was CD4+ T cells from blood buffy coats. The CDR3 is CASSVQGAYEQYF. In nucleotides, the CDR3 is TGCGCCAGCAGTGTGCAGGGGGCGTACGAGCAGTACTTC.